A single sample gave rise to the 32 T cell receptor beta chains below, sequenced in a study of blood T cell repertoires in COVID-19. TCRdb's copy holds only in-frame clones and misses some; the assay was immunoSEQ multiplex PCR. The sample holds almost 25,000 clones, 81% seen once. The sample was peripheral blood. The receptors originated from a woman in her 70s with COVID-19, enrolled during active disease.

V is TRBV14 and J is TRBJ1-1; D is perhaps TRBD1 (6 bases). CDR1 is SGHDN, CDR2 FVKESK, per germline. Trimming removed 5 bases from V and 3 bases from J, with 25 bases in between. The CDR3 runs 18 residues. In nucleotides, the CDR3 is TGTGCCAGCAGCAAATTACCCGAACCTACAGGGTGGGACACTGAAGCTTTCTTT. Protein product: CASSKLPEPTGWDTEAFF.

This clone was detected only a few times. V usage is TRBV27 and J usage is TRBJ1-1; 9 positions match TRBD1. The germline CDR1 and CDR2 sequences are MNHEY and SMNVEV (reference sequence). The length of the CDR3 is 15 residues. The trim removed 4 bases at V and 3 bases at J, leaving 6 bases unmatched. CDR3 region: CASSSRDREYTEAFF. In DNA, the CDR3 is TGTGCCAGCAGTTCCCGGGACAGGGAGTACACTGAAGCTTTCTTT.

This clone appeared a single time. V gene TRBV5-4 combines with J gene TRBJ1-6, with 7 bases aligning to TRBD1. Germline V gene sequence: CDR1 SGHNT, CDR2 YYREEE (reference sequence). V was pared by 3 bases and J by 4 bases, with 1 base of the junction left unmatched. This CDR3 is built from 14 residues. CDR3 region: CASSSGQYNSPLHF. CDR3 sequence (DNA): TGTGCCAGCAGCTCGGGACAGTATAATTCACCCCTCCACTTT. The variable domain in full, with the rest retrieved from reference TRBV5-4 and TRBJ1-6, is ETGVTQSPTHLIKTRGQQVTLRCSSQSGHNTVSWYQQALGQGPQFIFQYYREEENGRGNFPPRFSGLQFPNYSSELNVNALELDDSALYLCASSSGQYNSPLHFGNGTRLTVT.

This CDR3 reads CASGLAAAGQETQYF. CDR3 in DNA: TGTGCTAGTGGTCTAGCAGCCGCGGGGCAAGAGACCCAGTACTTC. V is TRBV12-5 and J is TRBJ2-5; tentatively, D is TRBD2 (6 bases). Trimming cost V 5 bases and J 2 bases, with 15 bases left between them. The germline CDR1 and CDR2 sequences are LGHNT and FRNRAP. This CDR3 region has 15 residues.

The chain recombines TRBV3-1 (or the pseudogene TRBV3-2) with TRBJ2-3, with 8 bases matching TRBD2. V shed 1 base, J shed 8 bases, and the junction held 11 bases outside the gene matches. CDR1 and CDR2 from the germline V gene are LGHDT and YNNKEL (reference sequence). CDR3 size: 16 residues. This CDR3 reads CASSQGGTRVLSTQYF. The CDR3, as DNA: TGTGCCAGCAGCCAAGGAGGGACTAGGGTATTAAGTACGCAGTATTTT.

This chain uses TRBV28 with TRBJ2-7; 8 bases match TRBD2. In germline, CDR1 is MDHEN, CDR2 SYDVKM. Germline trimming cut 6 bases from V and 2 bases from J; bases unmatched to any gene: 6. The CDR3 length is 14 residues. As DNA, the CDR3 is TGTGCCAGCAGCATTAGCGGGGTAACCTACGAGCAGTACTTC. The encoded protein is CASSISGVTYEQYF.

This chain joins TRBV9 and TRBJ2-1; 7 nucleotides agree with TRBD2. The CDR3 is made up of 15 amino acids. Germline assignment: CDR1 SGDLS and CDR2 YYNGEE. With 2 bases clipped from V and 1 base from J, the junction kept 3 bases outside the gene matches. The CDR3 coding sequence is TGTGCCAGCAGCGTGGCAGCGGGGTCCTACAATGAGCAGTTCTTC. Its translation: CASSVAAGSYNEQFF.

V and J are TRBV7-8 and TRBJ1-5, with TRBD1 identical over 8 bases. V lost 0 bases, J lost 3 bases, and 7 bases stayed unmatched. Germline values: CDR1 SGHVS, CDR2 FQNEAQ. This CDR3 spans 17 amino acids. CDR3 coding DNA: TGTGCCAGCAGCTTAGCGCTCAGGGGGCTAGACAATCAGCCCCAGCATTTT. It is translated as CASSLALRGLDNQPQHF.

The CDR3 DNA reads as TGTGCCAGCAGCGCGCCGGGACAGAACTATGGCTACACCTTC. It translates to CASSAPGQNYGYTF. The chain carries TRBV5-4 and TRBJ1-2, with 7 bases fitting TRBD1. CDR3 length: 14 residues. J was trimmed by 2 bases and V by 4 bases; bases with no gene match: 5. CDR1 SGHNT and CDR2 YYREEE come from the germline V gene (reference sequence).

The rearrangement uses TRBV7-3 and TRBJ1-2; TRBD1 agrees at 9 bases. This CDR3 has 13 residues. The ends lost 3 bases at V and 7 bases at J; junction bases unmatched: 3. CDR1 is SGHTA, CDR2 FQGTGA, per germline. This CDR3 reads CASSFRDRAGYTF. DNA of the CDR3: TGTGCCAGCAGCTTCCGGGACAGGGCTGGCTACACCTTC.

V gene TRBV5-8 combines with J gene TRBJ2-1, with unresolved D. The CDR3 consists of 12 residues. The V end was cut by 6 bases, the J end by 4 bases, with 8 bases between. Germline V gene data show CDR1 as SGHTS and CDR2 as YDEGEE. The CDR3 DNA is TGTGCCAGCAAAATACAGTACAATGAGCAGTTCTTC. Its translation is CASKIQYNEQFF.

This sequence joins TRBV11-1 and TRBJ1-2; 7 positions agree with TRBD1. The CDR3 covers 14 residues. Germline assignment: CDR1 SGHAT and CDR2 FQDESV (reference sequence). With V trimmed by 6 bases and J by 5 bases, 9 bases remained unmatched. Here the CDR3 reads CASSWDSRGYGYTF. The CDR3 nucleotides are TGTGCCAGCAGTTGGGACAGCCGAGGGTATGGCTACACCTTC.

V is TRBV6-5 and J is TRBJ1-1; D is possibly TRBD1 (6 bases). The V gene lost 4 bases and the J gene lost 0 bases, with 9 bases spanning the gap. CDR1 is MNHEY, CDR2 SVGAGI, per germline. This CDR3 spans 14 amino acids. DNA for the CDR3: TGTGCCAGCAGTTCCGGACAGTTGAACACTGAAGCTTTCTTT. This sequence encodes CASSSGQLNTEAFF.

V is TRBV7-6 and J is TRBJ1-4; maybe TRBD1 (5 bases). With 5 bases removed from V and 0 bases from J, the gap between germline ends came to 10 bases. Germline V gene lookup returns CDR1 SGHVS and CDR2 FNYEAQ. The CDR3 length is 15 residues. The CDR3 is CASSLRGATNEKLFF. As DNA, the CDR3 is TGTGCCAGCAGCCTACGGGGGGCAACTAATGAAAAACTGTTTTTT.

The J gene is TRBJ2-3, the V gene TRBV4-3, with 9 bases matching TRBD1. Germline CDR1 and CDR2: LGHNA and YSLEER. There are 15 residues in the CDR3. V dropped 4 bases and J dropped 0; count of bases not matched to a gene: 2. CDR3 sequence reads: CASSLQGASTDTQYF. The CDR3 DNA reads as TGCGCCAGCAGCCTACAGGGGGCTAGCACAGATACGCAGTATTTT.

The V call is TRBV7-2, the J call TRBJ2-7, with 9 bases lining up with TRBD2. J was trimmed by 11 bases and V by 0 bases; bases with no gene match: 8. CDR1 and CDR2 from the germline V gene are SGHTA and FQGNSA. This CDR3 region has 14 residues. The DNA of the CDR3 is TGTGCCAGCAGCTTAGCTCTGTTAGCGGGAGAGGAGTACGTC. It translates to CASSLALLAGEEYV.

The rearrangement joins TRBV2 to TRBJ1-1; no clear D gene. CDR3 size: 11 residues. With 4 bases removed from V and 7 bases from J, the gap between germline ends came to 7 bases. Germline CDR1 reads SNHLY; CDR2 reads FYNNEI. In DNA form, the CDR3 reads TGTGCCAGCAGTGGTCTTAATGAAGCTTTCTTT. It is translated as CASSGLNEAFF.

The chain links TRBV5-1 to TRBJ1-1; TRBD1 matches at 10 bases. The CDR3 is made up of 15 amino acids. V trimming: 5 bases; J trimming: 4 bases; junction bases outside the gene matches: 8. Germline V CDR1 and CDR2: SGHRS, YFSETQ. CDR3 protein: CASRGQGGVGTEAFF. CDR3 DNA: TGCGCCAGCAGAGGACAGGGGGGCGTGGGCACTGAAGCTTTCTTT.

The chain carries TRBV19 and TRBJ1-5; 9 bases map to TRBD1. V was pared by 5 bases and J by 0 bases, with 8 bases of the junction left unmatched. The CDR3 has 17 amino acids. Germline-derived CDR1 and CDR2 are LNHDA and SQIVND (reference sequence). The CDR3 reads CASSLTGGRYSNQPQHF. The CDR3 nucleotides read TGTGCCAGTAGTCTGACAGGGGGTCGCTATAGCAATCAGCCCCAGCATTTT. The variable domain in full, completed from reference TRBV19 and TRBJ1-5, reads DGGITQSPKYLFRKEGQNVTLSCEQNLNHDAMYWYRQDPGQGLRLIYYSQIVNDFQKGDIAEGYSVSREKKESFPLTVTSAQKNPTAFYLCASSLTGGRYSNQPQHFGDGTRLSIL.

In DNA, the CDR3 is TGTGCCAGCAGCGACTCCCAGGGGGGAGGTCAGCCCCAGCATTTT. This encodes CASSDSQGGGQPQHF. The chain has TRBV6-5 and TRBJ1-5; TRBD1 aligns across 7 bases. The ends lost 6 bases at V and 6 bases at J; junction bases unmatched: 11. From germline, CDR1 is MNHEY and CDR2 SVGAGI. CDR3 size: 15 residues.

This chain's CDR3 is CASSTSDRENTEAFF. The DNA for the CDR3 is TGTGCCAGCAGCACCTCGGACAGGGAGAACACTGAAGCTTTCTTT. This chain connects TRBV5-6 to TRBJ1-1; 8 bases align to TRBD1. V lost 4 bases and J lost 1; bases outside the gene matches: 6. The CDR3 is 15 amino acids. The germline gives CDR1 SGHDT, CDR2 YYEEEE. The full variable domain, rest sourced from reference TRBV5-6 and TRBJ1-1, is DAGVTQSPTHLIKTRGQQVTLRCSPKSGHDTVSWYQQALGQGPQFIFQYYEEEERQRGNFPDRFSGHQFPNYSSELNVNALLLGDSALYLCASSTSDRENTEAFFGQGTRLTVV.

This sequence joins TRBV6-2 or TRBV6-3 and TRBJ1-4; D remains unclear. V lost 6 bases to trimming and J lost 8 bases, with 16 bases between them. This CDR3 region has 14 residues. The V gene's germline CDR1 is MNHEY and CDR2 SVGEGT. The chain's CDR3 is CASSRPSTGEKLFF. DNA of the CDR3: TGTGCCAGCAGCCGCCCGTCGACGGGGGAAAAACTGTTTTTT.

V is TRBV19 and J is TRBJ1-5; TRBD1 might be the D (5 bases). The germline V and J ends were trimmed by 4 bases and 3 bases, with 7 bases remaining between them. CDR3 length: 13 amino acids. The germline gives CDR1 LNHDA, CDR2 SQIVND (reference sequence). CDR3 amino acids: CASSKDINQPQHF. Written as DNA, the CDR3 is TGTGCCAGTAGTAAGGACATCAATCAGCCCCAGCATTTT.

The CDR3 nucleotides read TGCAGCGTTGCGGGGAACTACAATGAGCAGTTCTTC. It specifies CSVAGNYNEQFF. The chain combines TRBV29-1 with TRBJ2-1; possibly TRBD2 for D (5 bases). The CDR3 sequence is 12 residues long. V dropped 4 bases and J dropped 3 bases, with 7 bases sitting between them. CDR1 and CDR2 (germline): SQVTM, ANQGSEA.

The chain is built from TRBV18 and TRBJ1-1, with D tentatively TRBD1 (6 bases). CDR3 length: 15 residues. CDR1 is KGHSH and CDR2 is LQKENI in the germline V gene. The germline V and J ends were trimmed by 0 bases and 0 bases, with 8 bases remaining between them. The CDR3 DNA follows: TGTGCCAGCTCACCACCGGGGGGGCTGAACACTGAAGCTTTCTTT. This codes for CASSPPGGLNTEAFF.

This chain uses TRBV6-5 with TRBJ1-1; perhaps TRBD1 as D (6 bases). The CDR3 contains 14 residues. The V and J ends lost 2 bases and 1 base respectively, with 8 bases between them. Germline CDR1 and CDR2: MNHEY and SVGAGI. CDR3 in DNA: TGTGCCAGCAGTTACCAGGGGCGGAACACTGAAGCTTTCTTT. It encodes CASSYQGRNTEAFF.

The genes are TRBV7-8 and TRBJ1-2; no definite D call. The CDR3 extends over 16 amino acids. Trimming pared 2 bases from V and 3 bases from J, leaving 16 bases between. The germline CDR1 and CDR2 sequences are SGHVS and FQNEAQ. CDR3 sequence (DNA): TGTGCCAGCAGCTTATTCGTGGGGTCCGGGGACTATGGCTACACCTTC. Protein sequence: CASSLFVGSGDYGYTF. Using reference TRBV7-8 and TRBJ1-2 for the parts outside the CDR3, the full variable domain is GAGVSQSPRYKVAKRGQDVALRCDPISGHVSLFWYQQALGQGPEFLTYFQNEAQLDKSGLPSDRFFAERPEGSVSTLKIQRTQQEDSAVYLCASSLFVGSGDYGYTFGSGTRLTVV.

This clone appeared a few times. The chain has TRBV4-1 and TRBJ1-5; tentative D call: TRBD1 (5 bases). The CDR3 covers 17 residues. Germline CDR1 is MGHRA and CDR2 is YSYEKL. The ends were cut back, 1 base at V and 7 bases at J, with 20 bases in the middle. The CDR3 sequence: CASSQAPIQGGGQPQHF. Written as DNA, the CDR3 is TGCGCCAGCAGCCAAGCCCCCATCCAGGGTGGCGGACAGCCCCAGCATTTT.

The V and J genes are TRBV6-5 and TRBJ2-2, with TRBD1 as a possible D gene (7 bases). Trimming removed 7 bases at V and 6 bases at J, with 12 bases between. Per the germline V gene, CDR1 is MNHEY and CDR2 is SVGAGI. The CDR3 has 13 amino acids. CDR3 in amino acids: CASMGRGAGELFF. Here the CDR3 DNA reads TGTGCCAGCATGGGCAGGGGGGCCGGGGAGCTGTTTTTT.

This CDR3 is CASSQTTEELFF. CDR3 sequence (DNA): TGTGCCAGCAGCCAAACAACAGAGGAGCTGTTTTTT. The chain recombines TRBV16 with TRBJ2-2; D gene ambiguous. The CDR3 is 12 residues long. V lost 2 bases and J lost 10, with 8 bases in between. The V gene's germline CDR1 is KGHSY and CDR2 FQNENV.

V and J are TRBV29-1 and TRBJ2-2; TRBD2 aligns across 11 bases. V lost 6 bases and J lost 5; bases outside the gene matches: 8. The CDR3 sequence is 15 residues long. Germline CDR1 is SQVTM and CDR2 is ANQGSEA. In DNA, the CDR3 is TGCAGCGTCCGCGGACTAGCGGGTCGGACCGGGGAGCTGTTTTTT. Residues: CSVRGLAGRTGELFF.

The chain combines TRBV11-2 with TRBJ1-1; D is possibly TRBD1 (5 bases). The CDR3 consists of 12 residues. V lost 2 bases, J lost 7 bases, and 8 bases lay in between. From germline, CDR1 is SGHAT and CDR2 FQNNGV. The CDR3 DNA is TGTGCCAGCAGCTTATCAGGGCGTGAAGCTTTCTTT. As protein: CASSLSGREAFF.